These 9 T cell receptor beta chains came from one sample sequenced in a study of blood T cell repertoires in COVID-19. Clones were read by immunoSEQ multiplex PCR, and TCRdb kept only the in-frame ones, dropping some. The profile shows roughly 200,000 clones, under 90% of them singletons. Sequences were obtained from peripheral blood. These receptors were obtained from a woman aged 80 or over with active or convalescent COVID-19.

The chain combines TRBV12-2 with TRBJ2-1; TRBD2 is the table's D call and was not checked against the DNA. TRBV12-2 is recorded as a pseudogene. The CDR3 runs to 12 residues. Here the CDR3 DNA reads TGTGCAACTAGCAGAAACTACAATGAGCAGTTCTTC. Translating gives CATSRNYNEQFF.

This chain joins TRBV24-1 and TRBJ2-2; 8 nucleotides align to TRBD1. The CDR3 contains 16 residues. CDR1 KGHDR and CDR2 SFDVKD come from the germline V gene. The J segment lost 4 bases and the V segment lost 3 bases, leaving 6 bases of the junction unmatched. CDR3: CATSDMGTGGTGELFF. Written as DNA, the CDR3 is TGTGCCACCAGTGATATGGGTACAGGGGGCACCGGGGAGCTGTTTTTT.

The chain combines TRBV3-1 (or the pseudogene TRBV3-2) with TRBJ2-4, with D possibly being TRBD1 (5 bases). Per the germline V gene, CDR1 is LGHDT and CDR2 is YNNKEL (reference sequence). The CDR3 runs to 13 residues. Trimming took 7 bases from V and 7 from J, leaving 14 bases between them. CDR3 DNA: TGTGCCAGCACCGCACTTGGGGCGAACATTCAGTACTTC. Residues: CASTALGANIQYF.

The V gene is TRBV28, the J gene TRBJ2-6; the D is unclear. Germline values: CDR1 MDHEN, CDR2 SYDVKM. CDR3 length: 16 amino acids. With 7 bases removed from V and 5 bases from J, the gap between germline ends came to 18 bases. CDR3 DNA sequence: TGTGCCAGCAACCAAGACGGCCGACTCTGGGCCAACGTCCTGACTTTC. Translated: CASNQDGRLWANVLTF.

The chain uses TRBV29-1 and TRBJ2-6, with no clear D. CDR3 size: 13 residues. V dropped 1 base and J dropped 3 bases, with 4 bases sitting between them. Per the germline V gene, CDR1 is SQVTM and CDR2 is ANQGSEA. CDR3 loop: CSVEGVGANVLTF. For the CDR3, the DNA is TGCAGCGTTGAAGGAGTTGGGGCCAACGTCCTGACTTTC.

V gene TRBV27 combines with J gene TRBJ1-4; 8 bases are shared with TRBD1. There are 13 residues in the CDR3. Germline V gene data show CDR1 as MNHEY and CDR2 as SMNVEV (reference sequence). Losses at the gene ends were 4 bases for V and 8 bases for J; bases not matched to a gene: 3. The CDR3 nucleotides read TGTGCCAGCAGTTACAGGGGGGCAGAAAAACTGTTTTTT. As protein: CASSYRGAEKLFF.

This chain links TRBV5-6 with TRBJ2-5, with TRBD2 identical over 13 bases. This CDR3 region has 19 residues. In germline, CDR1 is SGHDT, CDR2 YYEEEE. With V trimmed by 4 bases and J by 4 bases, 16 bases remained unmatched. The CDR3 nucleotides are TGTGCCAGCAGCCCGCCCGGGACTAGCGGGGTTGGAGTTGGAGAGACCCAGTACTTC. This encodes CASSPPGTSGVGVGETQYF.

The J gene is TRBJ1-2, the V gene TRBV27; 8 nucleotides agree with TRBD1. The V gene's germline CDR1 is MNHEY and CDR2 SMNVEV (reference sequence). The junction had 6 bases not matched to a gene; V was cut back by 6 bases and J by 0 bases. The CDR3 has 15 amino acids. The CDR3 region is CASRPTGGANYGYTF. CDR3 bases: TGTGCCAGCAGACCTACAGGGGGAGCTAACTATGGCTACACCTTC.

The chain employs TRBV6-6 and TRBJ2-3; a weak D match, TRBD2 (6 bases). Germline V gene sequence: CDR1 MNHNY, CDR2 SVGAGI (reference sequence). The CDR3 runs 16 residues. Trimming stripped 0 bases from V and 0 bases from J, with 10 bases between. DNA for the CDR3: TGTGCCAGCAGTTACTCCGGGGGACTGAGCACAGATACGCAGTATTTT. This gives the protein CASSYSGGLSTDTQYF.